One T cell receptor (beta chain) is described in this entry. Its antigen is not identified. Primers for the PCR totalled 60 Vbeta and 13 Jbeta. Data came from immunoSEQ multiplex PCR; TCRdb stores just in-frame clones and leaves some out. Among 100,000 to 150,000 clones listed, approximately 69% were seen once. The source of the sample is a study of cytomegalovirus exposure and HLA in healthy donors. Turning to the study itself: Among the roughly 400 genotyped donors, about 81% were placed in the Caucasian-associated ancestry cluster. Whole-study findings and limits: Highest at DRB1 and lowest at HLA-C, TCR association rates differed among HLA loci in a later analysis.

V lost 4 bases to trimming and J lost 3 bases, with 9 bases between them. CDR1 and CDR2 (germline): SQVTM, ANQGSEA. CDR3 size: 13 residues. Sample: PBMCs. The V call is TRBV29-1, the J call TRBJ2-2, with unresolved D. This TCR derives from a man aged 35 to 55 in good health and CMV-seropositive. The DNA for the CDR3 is TGCAGCGTTGCTTGGGCCGACACCGGGGAGCTGTTTTTT. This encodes CSVAWADTGELFF.